These T cell receptor beta chains were read from a single sample in a study of CD8 T cells in ankylosing spondylitis. TCRdb redid the calling of the 5' RACE reads with MiXCR, one entry per CDR3 protein. Of about 800,000 distinct CDR3 sequences in the sample, about an eighth were seen once. Sequencing was carried out using blood, either unsorted or a sorted T cell fraction (not recorded which). The receptors were sampled from a male donor with ankylosing spondylitis. The CDR3 runs from the conserved cysteine through the conserved F or W. A D gene is named only where the DNA matches it firmly. The size entry is marked missing in some rows and otherwise reads once, few, many or a size class.

TRBV6-5,13,.,TRBJ1-2,few,TGTGCCAGCAGTTTCGGATCGACCTATGGCTACACCTTC,CASSFGSTYGYTF
TRBV5-1,14,.,TRBJ2-2,many,TGCGCCAGCAGCTTGGTCAGGGAAGACGGGGAGCTGTTTTTT,CASSLVREDGELFF
TRBV30,11,TRBD1,TRBJ1-2,.,TGTGCCTGGGAGGGACAGTCTTGGATGAGCTTC,CAWEGQSWMSF
TRBV4-2,16,TRBD1,TRBJ1-1,.,TGTGCCAGCAGCCAAGCGGAGATCCAGGGGGGCACTGAAGCTTTCTTT,CASSQAEIQGGTEAFF
TRBV27,16,.,TRBJ1-3,few,TGTGCCAGCAGTTTACTTCGGGGGGAAGGTCGAAACACCATATATTTT,CASSLLRGEGRNTIYF
TRBV15,16,TRBD2,TRBJ2-7,many,TGTGCCACCAGCAGCGGATCGACTAGCAGACTCTACGAGCAGTACTTC,CATSSGSTSRLYEQYF
TRBV4-3,14,TRBD2,TRBJ2-5,many,TGCGCCAGCAGCCCCGGGGGGAACCAAGAGACCCAGTACTTC,CASSPGGNQETQYF
TRBV6-5,16,.,TRBJ2-2,few,TGTGCCAGCAGTTACTGGTCGGAGTTAGGGACCGGGGAGCTGTTTTTT,CASSYWSELGTGELFF
TRBV7-2,13,.,TRBJ2-7,few,TGTGCCAGCAGCGTTACAGGTCTCTCCGAGCAGTACTTC,CASSVTGLSEQYF
TRBV10-3,14,TRBD1,TRBJ1-1,.,TGTGCCATCAGTAAAACAGGGGGTGACACTGAAGCTTTCTTT,CAISKTGGDTEAFF
TRBV5-1,15,.,TRBJ2-1,few,TGCGCCAGCAGCGGGGACGCAGTTGTAGCGAATGAGCAGTTCTTC,CASSGDAVVANEQFF
TRBV29-1,14,.,TRBJ1-1,few,TGCAGCGTTCACCAAGTTATCAAGAACACTGAAGCTTTCTTT,CSVHQVIKNTEAFF
TRBV28,14,.,TRBJ1-5,many,TGTGCCAGCAGTTCCGCGCAGAACTATCAGCCCCAGCATTTT,CASSSAQNYQPQHF
TRBV5-1,16,.,TRBJ1-6,.,TGCGCCAGCAGCTTGCAGGATAGCTCCTATAATTCACCCCTCCACTTT,CASSLQDSSYNSPLHF
TRBV7-2,16,TRBD1,TRBJ2-5,.,TGTGCCAGCAGCTTAGTAGGGACAGGGGGCCGGGAGACCCAGTACTTC,CASSLVGTGGRETQYF
TRBV25-1,16,TRBD2,TRBJ2-2,.,TGTGCCAGCAGTGCGTTTGCGGGAGGGTACACCGGGGAGCTGTTTTTT,CASSAFAGGYTGELFF
TRBV29-1,16,TRBD1,TRBJ2-5,.,TGCAGCGTTGAGAGGACAGGGGGCGGTGGAGGAGAGACCCAGTACTTC,CSVERTGGGGGETQYF
TRBV29-1,14,.,TRBJ1-1,.,TGCAGCGTTGAGAGAACAGGGATGCACACTGAAGCTTTCTTT,CSVERTGMHTEAFF
TRBV9,14,.,TRBJ1-1,few,TGTGCCAGCAGCAGGGACCCTCGGAGCACTGAAGCTTTCTTT,CASSRDPRSTEAFF
TRBV10-3,13,TRBD1,TRBJ2-7,many,TGTGCCATCAGCAGGGACAGAACCTACGAGCAGTACTTC,CAISRDRTYEQYF
TRBV4-2,14,TRBD1,TRBJ1-2,.,TGTGCCAGCAGCCAATCCGGGACAGGGGACGGCTACACCTTC,CASSQSGTGDGYTF
TRBV11-2,15,.,TRBJ2-5,.,TGTGCCAGCAGCCCCCGCCTTACGAGCGGAGAGACCCAGTACTTC,CASSPRLTSGETQYF
TRBV6-5,14,TRBD1,TRBJ2-7,few,TGTGCCAGCAGTTTTGACAGGGGGGCGGATGAGCAGTACTTC,CASSFDRGADEQYF
TRBV18,12,.,TRBJ1-2,many,TGTGCCAGCTCACTAGACGCCTATGGCTACACCTTC,CASSLDAYGYTF
TRBV5-1,14,.,TRBJ2-7,.,TGCGCCAGCAGCTCAACCACAGGGACCTACGAGCAGTACTTC,CASSSTTGTYEQYF
TRBV20-1,14,TRBD1,TRBJ1-6,few,TGCAGTGCCGCCCCGGGACAGGGGGGATCACCCCTCCACTTT,CSAAPGQGGSPLHF
TRBV7-2,15,TRBD1,TRBJ2-1,.,TGTGCCAGCAGCTTAGAGGGACAGGGGGAGAATGAGCAGTTCTTC,CASSLEGQGENEQFF
TRBV12-3/TRBV12-4,16,.,TRBJ2-3,.,TGTGCCAGCAGTTTTATGGGGGGCGACGGCACAGATACGCAGTATTTT,CASSFMGGDGTDTQYF
TRBV12-5,13,.,TRBJ2-3,many,TGTGCTAGTGGTTTACAGGGCACAGATACGCAGTATTTT,CASGLQGTDTQYF
TRBV20-1,14,TRBD1,TRBJ2-6,.,TGCAGTGCTTCGGACAGGGCTGGGGCCAACGTCCTGACTTTC,CSASDRAGANVLTF
TRBV7-2,14,.,TRBJ1-4,few,TGTGCCAGCAGCTTTACTACAACTAATGAAAAACTGTTTTTT,CASSFTTTNEKLFF
TRBV4-3,13,.,TRBJ2-5,.,TGCGCCAGCAGCCAAGTGGGAGAAGAGACCCAGTACTTC,CASSQVGEETQYF
TRBV4-3,16,.,TRBJ1-2,few,TGCGCCAGCAGCCAAGTCCTCCAGACCCGATTTCTGAGCTACACCTTC,CASSQVLQTRFLSYTF
TRBV5-5,14,.,TRBJ1-4,many,TGTGCCAGCAGCTTGACTGGTGAGGGTGAAAAACTGTTTTTT,CASSLTGEGEKLFF
TRBV7-6,16,TRBD1,TRBJ2-3,.,TGTGCCAGCAGCTTAGAGACAGGGCTAAGCACAGATACGCAGTATTTT,CASSLETGLSTDTQYF
TRBV5-1,16,TRBD2,TRBJ2-2,.,TGCGCCAGCAATCCTCTTGAAGCGGGACCCACCGGGGAGCTGTTTTTT,CASNPLEAGPTGELFF
TRBV5-1,16,TRBD2,TRBJ2-1,few,TGCGCCAGCAGCCCGCTAGCGGATTCCTCCTACAATGAGCAGTTCTTC,CASSPLADSSYNEQFF
TRBV7-3,19,.,TRBJ2-6,few,TGTGCCAGCAGCTTAAATCAGGGGTTACCTAGCTCTGGGGCCAACGTCCTGACTTTC,CASSLNQGLPSSGANVLTF
TRBV20-1,15,.,TRBJ1-1,.,TGCAGTGCTAGAGATCCGCGAACAGGTCCCACTGAAGCTTTCTTT,CSARDPRTGPTEAFF
TRBV20-1,15,TRBD2,TRBJ2-2,.,TGCAGTGCTATCCTTAGCGGGGGGAGAGCCGGGGAGCTGTTTTTT,CSAILSGGRAGELFF
TRBV20-1,15,.,TRBJ1-5,few,TGCAGTGCTAGCCTGGTCCGGGGCAACAATCAGCCCCAGCATTTT,CSASLVRGNNQPQHF
TRBV7-8,15,TRBD2,TRBJ2-3,many,TGTGCCAGCAGCTCCAGTCTAGCGGGAGCAGATACGCAGTATTTT,CASSSSLAGADTQYF
TRBV7-8,16,.,TRBJ2-1,.,TGTGCCAGCAGCCCTAGAGGAGACAGGCACTACAATGAGCAGTTCTTC,CASSPRGDRHYNEQFF
TRBV20-1,15,TRBD2,TRBJ2-7,.,TGCAGTGCTATCCCCTCGGTAGCGGGGGACTACGAGCAGTACTTC,CSAIPSVAGDYEQYF
TRBV5-1,15,.,TRBJ2-7,many,TGCGCCAGCAGCTATTCTAGCCGGAGGGCCTACGAGCAGTACTTC,CASSYSSRRAYEQYF
TRBV20-1,15,TRBD2,TRBJ2-2,.,TGCAGTGCGATAACTAGCCCCGGGAGGACCGGGGAGCTGTTTTTT,CSAITSPGRTGELFF
TRBV20-1,13,TRBD2,TRBJ2-7,few,TGCAGTGCTAGACAAGCGGGAGCTGGCGAGCAGTACTTC,CSARQAGAGEQYF
TRBV7-9,15,TRBD1,TRBJ1-1,few,TGTGCCAGCAGCCCACAGGGACAGGCCGCCACTGAAGCTTTCTTT,CASSPQGQAATEAFF
TRBV29-1,14,.,TRBJ1-2,few,TGCAGCGCTGAACGCGGGACCCTCGGCTATGGCTACACCTTC,CSAERGTLGYGYTF
TRBV5-1,14,TRBD1,TRBJ1-1,many,TGCGCCAGCACCCGGGGGGACAGGGGAACTGAAGCTTTCTTT,CASTRGDRGTEAFF
TRBV20-1,14,TRBD1,TRBJ2-7,many,TGCAGTGCTCCTCGGGCAGGGGGCGTGCAGGAGCAGTACTTC,CSAPRAGGVQEQYF
TRBV7-2,15,.,TRBJ1-4,.,TGTGCCAGCAGCTTAATGGGGGGCGAAGATGAAAAACTGTTTTTT,CASSLMGGEDEKLFF
TRBV29-1,12,TRBD1,TRBJ2-7,many,TGCAGCGTTGACAGGGGGAACGACGAGCAGTACTTC,CSVDRGNDEQYF